This T cell receptor beta chain was sequenced during a study of T-cell reconstitution after alpha-beta-depleted transplantation in children listed by TCRdb under 2016. About the study as a whole: T-cell immune reconstitution after TCRalphabeta/CD19-depleted allogeneic hematopoietic cell transplantation in children was quantitatively tracked in the study by means of TCR repertoire profiling.

The library was generated by PCR. Sequencing was carried out with an Illumina HiSeq 2500. TCR libraries were prepared with molecular barcoding, using unique molecular identifiers to normalize TCRbeta repertoire quantification. TCRdb reran the public reads through fastp at Q25 and MiXCR, keeping productive beta chains. Entries that share a CDR3 protein sequence are merged under the most common genes and DNA. The sample table records about 610,000 distinct CDR3 sequences; roughly 10% of these occur just once. Together, the top ten hold approximately 4.1% of the sample. As to this clonotype: The antigen this receptor binds is unknown. Base quality data are lacking; no much larger clone is found one base away.

V loses 7 bases at its end and J loses 0 bases; junction bases beyond the gene matches: 9. From the cysteine through the phenylalanine, the CDR3 covers 14 amino acids. Solely the CDR3 DNA is kept, with 42 bases framed from the first base. The germline V gene supplies CDR1 SQVTM and CDR2 ANQGSEA. The source was PBMCs from the stem cell graft donor, collected from the stem cell graft. This chain is built from TRBV29-1 and TRBJ2-7, and 7 bases in between align with TRBD1. This receptor was identified in a human donor who donated a stem cell graft to a child with acute myeloid leukemia. The CDR3 reads as follows: CSAASTGNSYEQYF. In nucleotide form, the sequence is TGCAGCGCCGCCTCGACAGGGAACTCCTACGAGCAGTACTTC.